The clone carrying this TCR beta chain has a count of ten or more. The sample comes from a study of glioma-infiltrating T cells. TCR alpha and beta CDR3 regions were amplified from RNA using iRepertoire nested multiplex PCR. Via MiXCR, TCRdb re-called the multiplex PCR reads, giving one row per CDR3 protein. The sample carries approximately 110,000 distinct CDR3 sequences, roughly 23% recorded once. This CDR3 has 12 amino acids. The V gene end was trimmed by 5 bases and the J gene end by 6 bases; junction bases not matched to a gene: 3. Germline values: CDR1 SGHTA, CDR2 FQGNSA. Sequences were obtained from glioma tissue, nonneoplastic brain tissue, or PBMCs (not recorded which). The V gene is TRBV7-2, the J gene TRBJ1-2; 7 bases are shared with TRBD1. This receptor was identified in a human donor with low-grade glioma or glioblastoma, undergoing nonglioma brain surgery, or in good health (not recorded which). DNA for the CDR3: TGTGCCAGCAGCGCAGACAGGGATGGCTACACCTTC. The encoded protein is CASSADRDGYTF.